The 30 T cell receptor beta chains given below trace back to one sample, sequenced in a study of blood T cell repertoires in COVID-19. Assay used: immunoSEQ multiplex PCR; TCRdb lists only in-frame clones, some missing. This sample has roughly 110,000 clones, with about four fifths found just once. The sample comprised peripheral blood. The receptor source for this set is a woman between 55 and 75 years old with acute or convalescent COVID-19.

J is TRBJ2-2 and V is TRBV5-1, with TRBD1 as a possible D gene (6 bases). This CDR3 region has 16 residues. The V end was cut by 0 bases, the J end by 5 bases, with 14 bases between. Germline-derived CDR1 and CDR2 are SGHRS and YFSETQ. Here the CDR3 DNA reads TGCGCCAGCAGCTTGGCAGGGGATAGCGCGACCGGGGAGCTGTTTTTT. It specifies CASSLAGDSATGELFF.

This chain joins TRBV19 and TRBJ2-1; TRBD1 is a possible D gene (6 bases). This CDR3 comprises 14 residues. Looked up from germline, CDR1 is LNHDA and CDR2 is SQIVND (reference sequence). Trimming took 6 bases from V and 3 from J, leaving 12 bases between them. CDR3 in DNA: TGTGCCAGTAGGCCAGGGGTAGACTACAATGAGCAGTTCTTC. Translating gives CASRPGVDYNEQFF.

This chain uses TRBV28 with TRBJ2-1; 10 nucleotides agree with TRBD2. This CDR3 spans 15 amino acids. CDR1 is MDHEN and CDR2 is SYDVKM in the germline V gene. J lost 9 bases, V lost 3 bases, and 8 bases had no gene match. The CDR3 DNA reads TGTGCCAGCAGTTTGCCTAGCGGGAGAGGACGTGAGCAGTTCTTC. It encodes CASSLPSGRGREQFF.

The rearrangement joins TRBV5-6 to TRBJ2-1, with D possibly TRBD1 on 6 matching bases. The ends were cut back, 2 bases at V and 10 bases at J, with 16 bases in the middle. CDR1 and CDR2 (germline): SGHDT, YYEEEE. The CDR3 loop spans 14 amino acids. The chain's CDR3 is CASSLAGATREQFF. The CDR3 DNA reads as TGTGCCAGCAGCTTAGCAGGGGCCACGAGGGAGCAGTTCTTC.

J is TRBJ1-2 and V is TRBV5-1; D ambiguous. The germline V and J ends were trimmed by 4 bases and 0 bases, with 7 bases remaining between them. CDR1 SGHRS and CDR2 YFSETQ come from the germline V gene. The CDR3 extends over 13 amino acids. CDR3 sequence: CASSAEANYGYTF. The CDR3 DNA follows: TGCGCCAGCAGCGCGGAGGCTAACTATGGCTACACCTTC.

This clone was detected only a few times. The V gene is TRBV19, the J gene TRBJ1-6; the match to TRBD1 covers 9 bases. Trimming at V came to 11 bases and at J to 9 bases, leaving 8 bases not matched to a gene. Germline V CDR1 and CDR2: LNHDA, SQIVND (reference sequence). The CDR3 runs 13 residues. This CDR3 reads CASGQGTSSPLHF. The CDR3 nucleotides read TGTGCCTCAGGACAGGGGACGAGTTCACCCCTCCACTTT. Drawing the rest from reference TRBV19 and TRBJ1-6, the complete variable domain is DGGITQSPKYLFRKEGQNVTLSCEQNLNHDAMYWYRQDPGQGLRLIYYSQIVNDFQKGDIAEGYSVSREKKESFPLTVTSAQKNPTAFYLCASGQGTSSPLHFGNGTRLTVT.

The rearrangement joins TRBV5-1 to TRBJ2-5, with TRBD2 identical over 13 bases. The germline CDR1 and CDR2 sequences are SGHRS and YFSETQ. This CDR3 comprises 17 residues. V gave up 0 bases and J gave up 1 base; unmatched junction bases: 3. The CDR3 sequence: CASSLAGLAGLQETQYF. DNA for the CDR3: TGCGCCAGCAGCTTGGCGGGACTAGCGGGGCTCCAAGAGACCCAGTACTTC.

J is TRBJ1-2 and V is TRBV20-1; D possibly corresponds to TRBD1 (5 bases). Germline assignment: CDR1 DFQATT and CDR2 SNEGSKA (reference sequence). The ends were cut back, 3 bases at V and 3 bases at J, with 8 bases in the middle. The CDR3 covers 12 residues. The CDR3 region has the DNA TGCAGTGCTAGTACAGGAGACTATGGCTACACCTTC. It is translated as CSASTGDYGYTF.

The chain combines TRBV7-2 with TRBJ2-1; 8 bases are shared with TRBD1. CDR3 size: 12 residues. V was clipped by 8 bases and J by 10 bases; unmatched bases: 7. The germline gives CDR1 SGHTA, CDR2 FQGNSA. DNA for the CDR3: TGTGCCAGCGCCAGGGGGCTTGGAGAGCAGTTCTTC. The encoded protein is CASARGLGEQFF.

The chain joins TRBV7-9 to TRBJ1-3; maybe TRBD1 (6 bases). This CDR3 has 14 residues. V was clipped by 4 bases and J by 1 base, with 8 bases between them. The germline CDR1 and CDR2 sequences are SEHNR and FQNEAQ (reference sequence). For the CDR3, the DNA is TGTGCCAGCAGCTCAACAGGGTCTGGAAACACCATATATTTT. This translates into CASSSTGSGNTIYF.

The V gene is TRBV5-4, the J gene TRBJ2-1, with 11 bases that match TRBD2. The length of the CDR3 is 17 residues. CDR1 and CDR2 (germline): SGHNT, YYREEE (reference sequence). Trimming took 0 bases from V and 7 from J; bases not matched to a gene: 9. Written as DNA, the CDR3 is TGTGCCAGCAGCTTGGGTTGGGCTAGCGGGAGGAGGAATGAGCAGTTCTTC. This codes for CASSLGWASGRRNEQFF.

V is TRBV19 and J is TRBJ2-3; 8 positions agree with TRBD1. V trimming: 8 bases; J trimming: 1 base; junction bases outside the gene matches: 8. This CDR3 region has 15 residues. The germline V gene encodes CDR1 LNHDA and CDR2 SQIVND (reference sequence). The CDR3 DNA reads as TGTGCCAGTGGTCAGGGGGCAGGAGGCACAGATACGCAGTATTTT. Its translation: CASGQGAGGTDTQYF.

CDR3 sequence reads: CASSVATWGGYTF. CDR3 nucleotide sequence: TGTGCCAGCAGCGTAGCTACTTGGGGCGGCTACACCTTC. The chain couples TRBV9 to TRBJ1-2, with D tentatively TRBD1 (5 bases). The CDR3 loop spans 13 amino acids. The V and J ends lost 0 bases and 8 bases respectively, with 11 bases between them. Germline-derived CDR1 and CDR2 are SGDLS and YYNGEE.

This clone is a singleton in its sample. J is TRBJ2-7 and V is TRBV3-1 (or the pseudogene TRBV3-2); D gene unclear. V lost 3 bases to trimming and J lost 5 bases, with 11 bases between them. The CDR3 contains 13 residues. The V gene's germline CDR1 is LGHDT and CDR2 YNNKEL (reference sequence). CDR3 sequence: CASSQRGTNEQYF. CDR3 in DNA: TGTGCCAGCAGCCAGAGAGGTACGAACGAGCAGTACTTC.

This chain uses TRBV30 with TRBJ1-6; no clear D gene. The CDR3 spans 13 residues. Germline loops: CDR1 GTSNPN, CDR2 SVGIG (reference sequence). The V and J ends lost 0 bases and 3 bases respectively, with 3 bases between them. The CDR3 sequence: CAWSVSYNSPLHF. As DNA, the CDR3 is TGTGCCTGGAGTGTGAGCTATAATTCACCCCTCCACTTT. The complete variable domain, with remaining parts taken from reference TRBV30 and TRBJ1-6, reads SQTIHQWPATLVQPVGSPLSLECTVEGTSNPNLYWYRQAAGRGLQLLFYSVGIGQISSEVPQNLSASRPQDRQFILSSKKLLLSDSGFYLCAWSVSYNSPLHFGNGTRLTVT.

This chain connects TRBV27 to TRBJ2-6; unclear D gene. This CDR3 has 15 amino acids. The V end lost 3 bases, the J end lost 0 bases, and 6 bases lay between the germline ends. Per germline, CDR1 MNHEY and CDR2 SMNVEV (reference sequence). The CDR3 is CASSFLTSGANVLTF. For the CDR3, the DNA is TGTGCCAGCAGTTTTCTAACCTCTGGGGCCAACGTCCTGACTTTC. The variable domain in full, with the rest retrieved from reference TRBV27 and TRBJ2-6, is EAQVTQNPRYLITVTGKKLTVTCSQNMNHEYMSWYRQDPGLGLRQIYYSMNVEVTDKGDVPEGYKVSRKEKRNFPLILESPSPNQTSLYFCASSFLTSGANVLTFGAGSRLTVL.

This clone was observed once. The chain joins TRBV6-5 to TRBJ2-1, with D maybe TRBD1 (6 bases). This CDR3 is 16 amino acids long. CDR1 and CDR2 from the germline V gene are MNHEY and SVGAGI. V was shortened by 0 bases and J by 9 bases, with 18 bases between the two germline ends. The CDR3 DNA reads TGTGCCAGCAGTTACTCAAGGGACAACCCGGGTGGTGAGCAGTTCTTC. Translated, it gives CASSYSRDNPGGEQFF.

V gene TRBV15 combines with J gene TRBJ1-5, with 7 bases that match TRBD1. The CDR3 totals 14 residues. J was trimmed by 4 bases and V by 5 bases; bases with no gene match: 5. Germline V CDR1 and CDR2: LNHNV, YYDKDF (reference sequence). This CDR3 is CATSYTGENQPQHF. In nucleotides, the CDR3 is TGTGCCACCAGCTATACAGGGGAAAATCAGCCCCAGCATTTT.

This rearrangement joins TRBV28 to TRBJ2-3; TRBD1 is a possible D gene (5 bases). Trimming removed 2 bases at V and 5 bases at J, with 11 bases between. This CDR3 is built from 14 residues. CDR1 is MDHEN, CDR2 SYDVKM, per germline. The CDR3 DNA is TGTGCCAGCAGTTTAAGCAGGGTACAAGATACGCAGTATTTT. Its protein product is CASSLSRVQDTQYF.

This chain uses TRBV2 with TRBJ2-1, with D perhaps TRBD2 (5 bases). Trimming took 9 bases from V and 4 from J, leaving 16 bases between them. From germline, CDR1 is SNHLY and CDR2 FYNNEI. The CDR3 loop spans 14 amino acids. This CDR3 reads CASESGGGYNEQFF. CDR3 DNA sequence: TGTGCCAGTGAGTCCGGCGGAGGATACAATGAGCAGTTCTTC.

The chain joins TRBV11-2 to TRBJ2-3; TRBD1 might be the D (5 bases). CDR1 and CDR2 (germline): SGHAT, FQNNGV. There are 15 residues in the CDR3. The germline V and J ends were trimmed by 5 bases and 2 bases, with 14 bases remaining between them. This CDR3 reads CASSQLTVFTDTQYF. In DNA form, the CDR3 reads TGTGCCAGCAGCCAATTGACAGTGTTCACAGATACGCAGTATTTT. Complete variable domain (other parts from reference TRBV11-2 and TRBJ2-3): EAGVAQSPRYKIIEKRQSVAFWCNPISGHATLYWYQQILGQGPKLLIQFQNNGVVDDSQLPKDRFSAERLKGVDSTLKIQPAKLEDSAVYLCASSQLTVFTDTQYFGPGTRLTVL.

The rearrangement uses TRBV7-9 and TRBJ1-5; D is ambiguous. Germline V lookup: CDR1 SEHNR, CDR2 FQNEAQ (reference sequence). The CDR3 runs to 13 residues. Trimming stripped 6 bases from V and 5 bases from J, with 11 bases between. The CDR3 sequence is CASSETGYQPQHF. CDR3 sequence (DNA): TGTGCCAGCAGTGAGACTGGTTATCAGCCCCAGCATTTT. Combining the CDR3 with reference TRBV7-9 and TRBJ1-5 gives the whole variable domain DTGVSQNPRHKITKRGQNVTFRCDPISEHNRLYWYRQTLGQGPEFLTYFQNEAQLEKSRLLSDRFSAERPKGSFSTLEIQRTEQGDSAMYLCASSETGYQPQHFGDGTRLSIL.

This sequence joins TRBV9 and TRBJ1-5; D is ambiguous. CDR3 length equals 15 residues. Germline CDR1 SGDLS, CDR2 YYNGEE. The V and J ends lost 3 bases and 0 bases respectively, with 10 bases between them. Here the CDR3 reads CASSAGGYSNQPQHF. The CDR3, as DNA: TGTGCCAGCAGCGCGGGAGGTTATAGCAATCAGCCCCAGCATTTT.

The chain is built from TRBV5-6 and TRBJ2-5; D might be TRBD2 (6 bases). Trimming removed 4 bases from V and 1 base from J, with 11 bases in between. Germline V CDR1 and CDR2: SGHDT, YYEEEE. The CDR3 has 14 amino acids. CDR3 nucleotides: TGTGCCAGCAGCGGTACTAGCCCCCAAGAGACCCAGTACTTC. It yields the protein CASSGTSPQETQYF.

The chain recombines TRBV11-2 with TRBJ2-7, with D perhaps TRBD1 (7 bases). The germline CDR1 and CDR2 sequences are SGHAT and FQNNGV. The V end was cut by 4 bases, the J end by 5 bases, with 24 bases between. The CDR3 consists of 17 residues. The CDR3 DNA follows: TGTGCCAGCAGCTCGATGGGGGGACAGTACCGGGGTAACGAGCAGTACTTC. Protein sequence: CASSSMGGQYRGNEQYF.

This rearrangement joins TRBV19 to TRBJ1-2; no definite D call. V lost 0 bases and J lost 6, with 14 bases in between. This CDR3 region has 15 residues. The germline CDR1 and CDR2 sequences are LNHDA and SQIVND (reference sequence). The CDR3 nucleotides read TGTGCCAGTAGTATAGATCAGCGCCGGCTAGATGGCTACACCTTC. Its protein product is CASSIDQRRLDGYTF.

The rearrangement uses TRBV19 and TRBJ1-5; TRBD1 might be the D (6 bases). Germline-derived CDR1 and CDR2 are LNHDA and SQIVND (reference sequence). Trimming took 7 bases from V and 9 from J, leaving 16 bases between them. The CDR3 is made up of 13 amino acids. Written as DNA, the CDR3 is TGTGCCAGTACCACGGACAGAAGTCTGCCCCAGCATTTT. Translated, it gives CASTTDRSLPQHF.

The rearrangement links TRBV7-9 to TRBJ2-7, with D perhaps TRBD2 (5 bases). The CDR3 sequence is 14 residues long. Germline assignment: CDR1 SEHNR and CDR2 FQNEAQ (reference sequence). V lost 1 base and J lost 1, with 8 bases in between. The DNA for the CDR3 is TGTGCCAGCAGCTTAGAGAGGGCTTCCTACGAGCAGTACTTC. It translates to CASSLERASYEQYF.

The gene calls are TRBV14 and TRBJ2-7; no definite D call. This CDR3 region has 12 residues. The germline V and J ends were trimmed by 3 bases and 4 bases, with 7 bases remaining between them. Germline V CDR1 and CDR2: SGHDN, FVKESK. The CDR3 DNA follows: TGTGCCAGCAGCCAGAACGGTTACGAGCAGTACTTC. The encoded protein is CASSQNGYEQYF. Using reference TRBV14 and TRBJ2-7 for the parts outside the CDR3, the full variable domain is EAGVTQFPSHSVIEKGQTVTLRCDPISGHDNLYWYRRVMGKEIKFLLHFVKESKQDESGMPNNRFLAERTGGTYSTLKVQPAELEDSGVYFCASSQNGYEQYFGPGTRLTVT.

The chain joins TRBV14 to TRBJ2-7, with a tentative D call TRBD1 (6 bases). Trimming removed 0 bases at V and 11 bases at J, with 11 bases between. This CDR3 has 12 amino acids. CDR1 and CDR2 (germline): SGHDN, FVKESK. The CDR3 DNA follows: TGTGCCAGCAGCCAAGAAGGGGGTTGGGAGTACTTC. Protein sequence: CASSQEGGWEYF.